The 2 T cell receptor beta chains listed next were all sequenced from one sample in a study of beta chain features in type 1 diabetes. General study results and limits: Shorter TCRB CDR3s, moderately but significantly so, marked every one of the four CD4+ subsets in Type 1 diabetes patients.

The investigators reverse transcribed all of the isolated RNA, so they sequenced expressed TCRB transcripts. Generated by immunoSEQ multiplex PCR, the TCRdb table keeps only in-frame clones and is missing some. This sample carries some 350,000 clones, about 14% of them seen once, and the ten largest clones take about 0.016%. Their target antigens are unknown. What was sequenced was naive CD4+ T cells from blood. These receptors were taken from a woman between 18 and 29 years old with type 1 diabetes.

This clone has just a few counts. The chain couples TRBV9 to TRBJ2-3; D uncertain. The CDR3 runs to 13 residues. Trimming shortened V by 4 bases and J by 4 bases, and 10 bases separated the two germline ends. Germline V gene data show CDR1 as SGDLS and CDR2 as YYNGEE. CDR3 in amino acids: CASSFGLPDTQYF. DNA of the CDR3: TGTGCCAGCAGCTTCGGGTTGCCAGATACGCAGTATTTT.

This clone turned up a few times. The V gene is TRBV2, the J gene TRBJ1-2; tentatively, D is TRBD1 (6 bases). Germline V gives CDR1 SNHLY, CDR2 FYNNEI. Trimming removed 1 base from V and 7 bases from J, with 10 bases in between. CDR3 length: 13 residues. The CDR3 DNA is TGTGCCAGCAGTGAAGGGACAGTAGCTGGCTACACCTTC. This sequence encodes CASSEGTVAGYTF.